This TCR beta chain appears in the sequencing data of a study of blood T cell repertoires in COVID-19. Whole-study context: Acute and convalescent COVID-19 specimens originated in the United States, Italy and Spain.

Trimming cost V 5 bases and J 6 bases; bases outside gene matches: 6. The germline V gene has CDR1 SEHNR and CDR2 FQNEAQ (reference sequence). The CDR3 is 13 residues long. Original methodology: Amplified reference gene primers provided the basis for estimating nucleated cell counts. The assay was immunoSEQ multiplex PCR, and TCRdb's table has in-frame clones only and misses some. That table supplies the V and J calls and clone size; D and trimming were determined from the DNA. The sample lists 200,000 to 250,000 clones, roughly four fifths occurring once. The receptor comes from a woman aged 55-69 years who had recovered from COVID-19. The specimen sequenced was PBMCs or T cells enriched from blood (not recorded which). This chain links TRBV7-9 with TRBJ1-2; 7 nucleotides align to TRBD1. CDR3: CASSRDRADGYTF. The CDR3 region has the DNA TGTGCCAGCAGCCGTGACAGGGCGGATGGCTACACCTTC. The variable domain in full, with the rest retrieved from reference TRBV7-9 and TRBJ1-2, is DTGVSQNPRHKITKRGQNVTFRCDPISEHNRLYWYRQTLGQGPEFLTYFQNEAQLEKSRLLSDRFSAERPKGSFSTLEIQRTEQGDSAMYLCASSRDRADGYTFGSGTRLTVV.